The next 27 T cell receptor beta chains were all read from a single sample in a study of PD-L1 blockade in urothelial cancer. Using immunoSEQ multiplex PCR, the repertoire was profiled, and TCRdb retains in-frame clones only, with some absent. The table has under 55,000 clones, 84% seen once. Sample: PBMCs, taken around atezolizumab (anti-PD-L1) treatment. The receptors come from a middle-aged man with urothelial cancer.

The V and J genes are TRBV5-5 and TRBJ2-1; weak D call: TRBD2 (6 bases). The CDR3 length is 15 residues. V was cut by 4 bases and J by 0 bases, with 11 bases left in between. Looked up from germline, CDR1 is SGHKS and CDR2 is YYEKEE (reference sequence). The DNA of the CDR3 is TGTGCCAGCAGCCCTCAAGCGGGCTCCTACAATGAGCAGTTCTTC. Translation: CASSPQAGSYNEQFF. The full variable domain, with the rest looked up from reference TRBV5-5 and TRBJ2-1, is DAGVTQSPTHLIKTRGQQVTLRCSPISGHKSVSWYQQVLGQGPQFIFQYYEKEERGRGNFPDRFSARQFPNYSSELNVNALLLGDSALYLCASSPQAGSYNEQFFGPGTRLTVL.

The chain employs TRBV5-6 and TRBJ1-2; D uncertain. CDR1 is SGHDT, CDR2 YYEEEE, per germline. V shed 0 bases and J shed 1 base, with 7 bases lying between them. This CDR3 has 14 amino acids. CDR3 nucleotide sequence: TGTGCCAGCAGCTTGGTCGGTATTAACTATGGCTACACCTTC. Encoded protein: CASSLVGINYGYTF. The full variable domain, with the rest looked up from reference TRBV5-6 and TRBJ1-2, is DAGVTQSPTHLIKTRGQQVTLRCSPKSGHDTVSWYQQALGQGPQFIFQYYEEEERQRGNFPDRFSGHQFPNYSSELNVNALLLGDSALYLCASSLVGINYGYTFGSGTRLTVV.

The chain joins TRBV29-1 to TRBJ2-4, with 10 bases matching TRBD1. CDR1 is SQVTM, CDR2 ANQGSEA, per germline. This CDR3 contains 13 residues. V was pared by 6 bases and J by 8 bases, with 7 bases of the junction left unmatched. The CDR3 loop is CSVTRQGADIQYF. The DNA of the CDR3 is TGCAGCGTCACTCGACAGGGGGCTGACATTCAGTACTTC.

This clone was seen a single time. V is TRBV7-9 and J is TRBJ2-1, with D tentatively TRBD2 (6 bases). The V gene lost 4 bases and the J gene lost 1 base, with 14 bases spanning the gap. Looked up from germline, CDR1 is SEHNR and CDR2 is FQNEAQ (reference sequence). This CDR3 spans 16 amino acids. The CDR3 nucleotides are TGTGCCAGCAGCTCCACCTTAGCGGAGTCCTACAATGAGCAGTTCTTC. Translation gives CASSSTLAESYNEQFF.

This clone was seen a single time. CDR3 in DNA: TGTGCCAGTAGTATTAATCAGGCGGGCGCCAAAAACATTCAGTACTTC. Translated: CASSINQAGAKNIQYF. This chain uses TRBV19 with TRBJ2-4; tentative D call: TRBD2 (5 bases). The CDR3 runs to 16 residues. CDR1 is LNHDA and CDR2 is SQIVND in the germline V gene (reference sequence). Trimming shortened V by 3 bases and J by 1 base, and 13 bases separated the two germline ends.

V gene TRBV4-3 combines with J gene TRBJ2-1; 8 bases are shared with TRBD2. Germline CDR1 is LGHNA and CDR2 is YSLEER. V lost 0 bases to trimming and J lost 5 bases; unmatched junction nucleotides: 12. The CDR3 runs 18 residues. The CDR3 sequence is CASSQEPSGSSKNNEQFF. As DNA, the CDR3 is TGCGCCAGCAGCCAAGAACCCAGCGGGAGCTCTAAGAACAATGAGCAGTTCTTC.

This clone was recorded only once. The chain carries TRBV21-1 and TRBJ1-2; TRBD1, the D gene given by the table, was not confirmed from the DNA. TRBV21-1 is assigned pseudogene status. The CDR3 sequence is 16 residues long. CDR3 in DNA: TGTGCCAGCAGCAACGTCCCCAGACAGCTCTTCTATGGCTACACCTTC. Protein product: CASSNVPRQLFYGYTF.

This rearrangement joins TRBV2 to TRBJ1-3, with TRBD1 identical over 7 bases. Germline V CDR1 and CDR2: SNHLY, FYNNEI. The CDR3 extends over 14 amino acids. V shed 6 bases, J shed 2 bases, and the junction held 4 bases outside the gene matches. The CDR3: CASRAGTAGNTIYF. DNA for the CDR3: TGTGCCAGCAGGGCTGGGACAGCTGGAAACACCATATATTTT. Full variable domain (outside the CDR3, taken from reference TRBV2 and TRBJ1-3): EPEVTQTPSHQVTQMGQEVILRCVPISNHLYFYWYRQILGQKVEFLVSFYNNEISEKSEIFDDQFSVERPDGSNFTLKIRSTKLEDSAMYFCASRAGTAGNTIYFGEGSWLTVV.

The chain combines TRBV28 with TRBJ2-7, with 10 bases lining up with TRBD2. V shed 6 bases, J shed 6 bases, and the junction held 8 bases outside the gene matches. The CDR3 is made up of 14 amino acids. Germline V gives CDR1 MDHEN, CDR2 SYDVKM. Here the CDR3 DNA reads TGTGCCAGCAGCCTCCCTAGCGGGAGACTCGAGCAGTACTTC. Its protein is CASSLPSGRLEQYF.

The rearrangement joins TRBV5-4 to TRBJ2-1, with TRBD1 identical over 9 bases. The CDR3 is 16 amino acids. The ends lost 2 bases at V and 7 bases at J; junction bases unmatched: 10. CDR1 is SGHNT and CDR2 is YYREEE in the germline V gene (reference sequence). CDR3 sequence: CASSFYPPGQGNEQFF. CDR3 nucleotide sequence: TGTGCCAGCAGCTTCTACCCCCCGGGACAGGGTAATGAGCAGTTCTTC.

V usage is TRBV7-6 and J usage is TRBJ2-2, with 7 nucleotides matching TRBD2. In germline, CDR1 is SGHVS, CDR2 FNYEAQ. V lost 3 bases and J lost 2; bases outside the gene matches: 6. CDR3 length equals 16 residues. CDR3 residues: CASSFGLAENTGELFF. The CDR3 nucleotides read TGTGCCAGCAGCTTTGGCCTAGCGGAAAACACCGGGGAGCTGTTTTTT.

This chain connects TRBV11-3 to TRBJ2-3, with 8 positions matching TRBD2. The CDR3 extends over 15 amino acids. With 4 bases clipped from V and 2 bases from J, the junction kept 5 bases outside the gene matches. CDR1 is SGHNT and CDR2 is YENEEA in the germline V gene. The CDR3 DNA is TGTGCCAGCAGCTCGGCGGGAGGCACCACAGATACGCAGTATTTT. It codes for CASSSAGGTTDTQYF.

The V call is TRBV7-2, the J call TRBJ2-2; 8 bases are shared with TRBD1. Germline lookup yields CDR1 SGHTA and CDR2 FQGNSA. The CDR3 is 16 residues long. V shed 1 base and J 6 bases; nucleotides not matched to a gene: 7. CDR3 region: CASSLGSGGRPGELFF. CDR3 nucleotide sequence: TGTGCCAGCAGCTTAGGATCAGGGGGCCGACCCGGGGAGCTGTTTTTT.

The chain recombines TRBV10-1 with TRBJ2-1; perhaps TRBD1 as D (6 bases). The CDR3 totals 16 residues. CDR1 is WNHNN and CDR2 is SYGVQD in the germline V gene (reference sequence). Trimming took off 2 bases at V and 9 bases at J, with 20 bases between the two ends. CDR3 sequence: CASSEASSGVTGEQFF. CDR3 DNA: TGCGCCAGCAGTGAGGCCTCCTCAGGGGTAACGGGTGAGCAGTTCTTC.

This sequence joins TRBV9 and TRBJ1-2, with 9 positions matching TRBD1. The V segment lost 4 bases and the J segment 7 bases; nucleotides outside the gene matches: 8. CDR1 and CDR2 from the germline V gene are SGDLS and YYNGEE. There are 14 residues in the CDR3. The CDR3 here is CASSPSGTGLGYTF. CDR3 sequence (DNA): TGTGCCAGCAGCCCATCCGGGACAGGGCTTGGCTACACCTTC.

V is TRBV19 and J is TRBJ2-7; 8 bases match TRBD1. Germline assignment: CDR1 LNHDA and CDR2 SQIVND (reference sequence). This CDR3 contains 12 residues. V lost 6 bases, J lost 7 bases, and 5 bases stayed unmatched. In DNA, the CDR3 is TGTGCCAGTAGCCCAACAGGGGGGGAGCAGTACTTC. This encodes CASSPTGGEQYF.

The rearrangement links TRBV5-1 to TRBJ2-7, with 12 bases aligning to TRBD1. With 1 base clipped from V and 3 bases from J, the junction kept 5 bases outside the gene matches. There are 16 residues in the CDR3. Germline CDR1 and CDR2: SGHRS and YFSETQ. CDR3 residues: CASSLSGTGGVYEQYF. The DNA of the CDR3 is TGCGCCAGCAGCTTGAGTGGGACAGGGGGCGTCTACGAGCAGTACTTC. Drawing the rest from reference TRBV5-1 and TRBJ2-7, the complete variable domain is KAGVTQTPRYLIKTRGQQVTLSCSPISGHRSVSWYQQTPGQGLQFLFEYFSETQRNKGNFPGRFSGRQFSNSRSEMNVSTLELGDSALYLCASSLSGTGGVYEQYFGPGTRLTVT.

This clone was found many times. CDR3 coding DNA: TGTGCCAGCAGCTTACTAGCGGGTCAAGGAATCAATGAGCAGTTCTTC. As protein: CASSLLAGQGINEQFF. V and J are TRBV14 and TRBJ2-1; 9 bases match TRBD2. The trim removed 5 bases at V and 6 bases at J, leaving 11 bases unmatched. Germline CDR1 reads SGHDN; CDR2 reads FVKESK. The CDR3 is 16 residues long.

This sequence joins TRBV9 and TRBJ2-7, with 13 bases that match TRBD2. The ends lost 4 bases at V and 6 bases at J; junction bases unmatched: 13. Germline V CDR1 and CDR2: SGDLS, YYNGEE. This CDR3 has 17 amino acids. The CDR3 reads CASSQGLLGLAGVEQYF. The CDR3 DNA reads TGTGCCAGCAGCCAAGGTCTTTTAGGACTAGCGGGAGTCGAGCAGTACTTC.

This rearrangement joins TRBV18 to TRBJ2-7; 8 bases match TRBD1. V gave up 6 bases and J gave up 6 bases; unmatched junction bases: 1. The CDR3 spans 11 residues. Per germline, CDR1 KGHSH and CDR2 LQKENI. The DNA for the CDR3 is TGTGCCAGCTCCACAGGGGGCGAGCAGTACTTC. It translates to CASSTGGEQYF.

This chain connects TRBV5-4 to TRBJ2-1; TRBD1 matches 7 bases. The CDR3 consists of 13 residues. The J segment lost 10 bases and the V segment lost 4 bases, leaving 8 bases of the junction unmatched. Germline CDR1 is SGHNT and CDR2 is YYREEE (reference sequence). CDR3 residues: CASSPGQREEQFF. The CDR3 DNA reads as TGTGCCAGCAGCCCGGGACAGCGTGAGGAGCAGTTCTTC.

This clone came up once. The chain couples TRBV28 to TRBJ1-2; D perhaps matches TRBD1 (6 bases). Looked up from germline, CDR1 is MDHEN and CDR2 is SYDVKM. This CDR3 contains 13 residues. V was clipped by 6 bases and J by 2 bases, with 10 bases between them. The CDR3 nucleotides are TGTGCCAGCAGGGGGGCAGGGAACTATGGCTACACCTTC. This sequence encodes CASRGAGNYGYTF.

The chain couples TRBV27 to TRBJ1-2; D perhaps matches TRBD1 (5 bases). V was pared by 8 bases and J by 2 bases, with 24 bases between. The germline V gene has CDR1 MNHEY and CDR2 SMNVEV (reference sequence). This CDR3 is 17 amino acids long. CDR3 DNA sequence: TGTGCCAGCTTTACTAATCTACCTACCCAGGGAAACTATGGCTACACCTTC. The encoded protein is CASFTNLPTQGNYGYTF.

The rearrangement joins TRBV27 to TRBJ2-1; TRBD2 might be the D (5 bases). Germline loops: CDR1 MNHEY, CDR2 SMNVEV (reference sequence). The CDR3 totals 14 residues. Trimming left V 1 base short and J 6 bases short, with 10 bases between. The CDR3 here is CASSLLRGINEQFF. The CDR3 DNA reads TGTGCCAGCAGTTTATTAAGAGGGATCAATGAGCAGTTCTTC.

This sequence joins TRBV28 and TRBJ1-5; D unresolved. The CDR3 loop spans 15 amino acids. Trimming removed 7 bases from V and 7 bases from J, with 20 bases in between. CDR1 and CDR2 (germline): MDHEN, SYDVKM. The CDR3 coding sequence is TGTGCCAGCAATGGAGCAATCAGCCCCAGCCAGCCCCAGCATTTT. As protein: CASNGAISPSQPQHF.

The chain employs TRBV7-9 and TRBJ1-2; TRBD1 agrees at 9 bases. CDR1 SEHNR and CDR2 FQNEAQ come from the germline V gene (reference sequence). The CDR3 totals 15 residues. J gave up 1 base and V 5 bases, and 5 bases lay outside the gene matches. CDR3 sequence (DNA): TGTGCCAGCAGCCGAACAGGGGGCGTTAACTATGGCTACACCTTC. Translated, it gives CASSRTGGVNYGYTF.

The J gene is TRBJ1-2, the V gene TRBV27, with 7 nucleotides matching TRBD1. Germline V gene lookup returns CDR1 MNHEY and CDR2 SMNVEV (reference sequence). CDR3 length: 17 amino acids. V lost 0 bases, J lost 4 bases, and 11 bases stayed unmatched. CDR3 sequence (DNA): TGTGCCAGCAGTTTATCGTTGGGCTCCGGGACAGTCTATGGCTACACCTTC. It translates to CASSLSLGSGTVYGYTF.